Presented here are 5 T cell receptor beta chains from one specimen sequenced in a study of T-cell reconstitution after alpha-beta-depleted transplantation in children. Preparing the TCRbeta library involved the use of unique molecular identifiers. TCRdb passed the PCR reads through MiXCR, listing each CDR3 protein once. The data show a few hundred thousand distinct CDR3 sequences, roughly 30% seen once. Sequenced here: PBMCs, sampled before TCRalphabeta/CD19-depleted stem cell transplant. The receptors stem from a boy younger than two with Wiskott-Aldrich syndrome, due to receive a stem cell transplant.

The gene calls are TRBV28 and TRBJ2-3, with 10 nucleotides matching TRBD2. Germline lookup yields CDR1 MDHEN and CDR2 SYDVKM. CDR3 length: 17 residues. V lost 2 bases, J lost 5 bases, and 10 bases stayed unmatched. CDR3 sequence: CASSLGSGRALKDTQYF. The CDR3 DNA reads as TGTGCCAGCAGTTTAGGGAGCGGGAGGGCCCTAAAAGATACGCAGTATTTT.

In its sample, this clonotype was seen a few times. V usage is TRBV15 and J usage is TRBJ2-1, with a weak D call TRBD2 (5 bases). CDR3 length: 15 amino acids. V gave up 2 bases and J gave up 2 bases, with 10 bases separating them. CDR1 LNHNV and CDR2 YYDKDF come from the germline V gene (reference sequence). This chain's CDR3 is CATSRWAGTYNEQFF. Written as DNA, the CDR3 is TGTGCCACCAGCAGATGGGCGGGCACCTACAATGAGCAGTTCTTC.

This CDR3 is CASSLELGAGNTIYF. The DNA of the CDR3 is TGCGCCAGCAGCTTGGAATTGGGGGCTGGAAACACCATATATTTT. The chain couples TRBV5-1 to TRBJ1-3; D is perhaps TRBD1 (5 bases). CDR1 is SGHRS and CDR2 is YFSETQ in the germline V gene. The V end was cut by 0 bases, the J end by 2 bases, with 9 bases between. CDR3 length: 15 residues.

This clonotype was seen more than once but under ten times. This chain links TRBV6-5 with TRBJ2-1; 9 nucleotides match TRBD2. The CDR3 is 19 residues long. The V gene end was trimmed by 0 bases and the J gene end by 4 bases; junction bases not matched to a gene: 13. In germline, CDR1 is MNHEY, CDR2 SVGAGI. The CDR3 sequence: CASSYSKVLAGRSYNEQFF. The CDR3 DNA sequence: TGTGCCAGCAGTTACTCGAAGGTCCTAGCGGGAAGGTCATACAATGAGCAGTTCTTC.

This chain links TRBV3-1 with TRBJ2-5; 7 bases map to TRBD1. The CDR3 extends over 15 amino acids. With 0 bases clipped from V and 5 bases from J, the junction kept 6 bases outside the gene matches. Germline V gene lookup returns CDR1 LGHDT and CDR2 YNNKEL (reference sequence). The CDR3 DNA is TGTGCCAGCAGCCAAGAGGACAGGCCTAGGGAGACCCAGTACTTC. It encodes CASSQEDRPRETQYF.